Below are 20 T cell receptor beta chains sequenced from a single sample in a study of T-cell memory formation after mild COVID-19. TCRdb fed the 5' RACE reads into MiXCR, producing one record per CDR3 protein. This sample has 300,000 to 400,000 distinct CDR3 sequences, with approximately 27% found just once. The specimen sequenced was PBMCs or a T cell subset sorted from them (not recorded which). These receptors originate from an adult woman who had mild COVID-19 (a few samples of this study predate the infection). Cell type and time point are not known.

This clonotype occurred a few times. This sequence joins TRBV12-3 or TRBV12-4 and TRBJ1-5, with D possibly being TRBD1 (6 bases). This CDR3 region has 15 residues. The V end lost 3 bases, the J end lost 2 bases, and 11 bases lay between the germline ends. The CDR3 DNA is TGTGCCAGCAGTTTTGGGGGGGCTGGCAATCAGCCCCAGCATTTT. Its protein product is CASSFGGAGNQPQHF.

The gene calls are TRBV3-1 and TRBJ2-5; 15 positions match TRBD2. This CDR3 spans 18 amino acids. The germline CDR1 and CDR2 sequences are LGHDT and YNNKEL (reference sequence). With 2 bases clipped from V and 4 bases from J, the junction kept 8 bases outside the gene matches. The CDR3 is CASSQRGLAGGRGETQYF. DNA for the CDR3: TGTGCCAGCAGCCAACGGGGACTAGCGGGAGGACGCGGAGAGACCCAGTACTTC.

This clonotype was found once. The chain couples TRBV7-6 to TRBJ1-6, with 7 bases fitting TRBD1. CDR3 length: 15 amino acids. The V gene end was trimmed by 5 bases and the J gene end by 10 bases; junction bases not matched to a gene: 11. The germline V gene has CDR1 SGHVS and CDR2 FNYEAQ. CDR3 residues: CASSKRDSVRSPLHF. Written as DNA, the CDR3 is TGTGCCAGCAGCAAACGGGACAGTGTCCGCTCACCCCTCCACTTT.

The chain uses TRBV10-3 and TRBJ2-1; 8 nucleotides align to TRBD2. The V and J ends lost 6 bases and 5 bases, in that order; junction bases with no gene match: 6. CDR3 size: 14 residues. Looked up from germline, CDR1 is ENHRY and CDR2 is SYGVKD. CDR3 sequence: CAIRAGLEHNEQFF. CDR3 coding DNA: TGTGCCATCAGAGCGGGACTAGAGCACAATGAGCAGTTCTTC.

This clonotype was detected a few times. The rearrangement links TRBV12-3 or TRBV12-4 to TRBJ1-1; a weak D match, TRBD1 (6 bases). Deletions cut 2 bases from V and 1 base from J, with 11 bases between. The CDR3 has 15 residues. The DNA for the CDR3 is TGTGCCAGCAGTTTAAAGAGGGGGTCGAACACTGAAGCTTTCTTT. Its translation: CASSLKRGSNTEAFF.

This clonotype appeared a few times. The genes are TRBV6-5 and TRBJ1-4; perhaps TRBD1 as D (6 bases). The CDR3 sequence is 12 residues long. The germline V gene encodes CDR1 MNHEY and CDR2 SVGAGI. Deletions cut 2 bases from V and 8 bases from J, with 6 bases between. CDR3 loop: CASSYQGEKLFF. The CDR3 DNA reads as TGTGCCAGCAGTTACCAGGGGGAAAAACTGTTTTTT.

This clonotype was seen more than once but under ten times. The rearrangement joins TRBV24-1 to TRBJ2-5; the match to TRBD2 covers 13 bases. Germline values: CDR1 KGHDR, CDR2 SFDVKD. CDR3 size: 19 residues. The V segment lost 4 bases and the J segment 0 bases; nucleotides outside the gene matches: 10. The CDR3 here is CATSDPLAGGPEDQETQYF. The CDR3 DNA sequence: TGTGCCACCAGTGACCCACTAGCGGGGGGGCCCGAAGACCAAGAGACCCAGTACTTC.

This chain connects TRBV2 to TRBJ2-3, with 9 nucleotides matching TRBD2. Unmatched junction bases numbered 6, after V lost 4 bases and J lost 4 bases. Germline loops: CDR1 SNHLY, CDR2 FYNNEI. The CDR3 consists of 15 residues. Here the CDR3 reads CASSANSGSADTQYF. The CDR3 DNA follows: TGTGCCAGCAGTGCGAATAGCGGGAGTGCAGATACGCAGTATTTT.

The chain recombines TRBV5-1 with TRBJ1-1, with D possibly TRBD1 on 5 matching bases. CDR1 is SGHRS and CDR2 is YFSETQ in the germline V gene. Trimming stripped 4 bases from V and 5 bases from J, with 15 bases between. The CDR3 is 14 residues long. The CDR3 is CASSPGTRRTEAFF. The DNA for the CDR3 is TGCGCCAGCAGCCCCGGGACTCGTCGGACTGAAGCTTTCTTT.

This clonotype was recorded once. V gene TRBV29-1 combines with J gene TRBJ1-1, with no clear D. This CDR3 spans 12 amino acids. Germline V CDR1 and CDR2: SQVTM, ANQGSEA. The ends were cut back, 3 bases at V and 1 base at J, with 6 bases in the middle. CDR3 amino acids: CSVEYGNTEAFF. The CDR3 bases are TGCAGCGTTGAGTATGGGAACACTGAAGCTTTCTTT.

CDR3 DNA: TGTGCCAGCAGCTTAGTATCGGCAGGCGCCAATTCACCCCTCCACTTT. It translates to CASSLVSAGANSPLHF. The chain recombines TRBV11-2 with TRBJ1-6; D unresolved. The CDR3 spans 16 residues. Germline V gene lookup returns CDR1 SGHAT and CDR2 FQNNGV. Trimming pared 1 base from V and 7 bases from J, leaving 14 bases between.

The chain couples TRBV12-3 or TRBV12-4 to TRBJ2-7, with D possibly matching TRBD2 (6 bases). The V gene lost 5 bases and the J gene lost 3 bases, with 8 bases spanning the gap. The CDR3 has 12 residues. The CDR3 region is CASSRLDYEQYF. In DNA, the CDR3 is TGTGCCAGCAGTCGACTAGACTACGAGCAGTACTTC.

The chain links TRBV18 to TRBJ2-2; D may be TRBD1 or TRBD2 (5 bases each). CDR1 and CDR2 from the germline V gene are KGHSH and LQKENI. The CDR3 runs 17 residues. Trimming cost V 4 bases and J 0 bases, with 15 bases left between them. CDR3 bases: TGTGCCAGCTCACTCGGGACCGAGTACACGAACACCGGGGAGCTGTTTTTT. This translates into CASSLGTEYTNTGELFF.

The chain is built from TRBV24-1 and TRBJ1-1, with 11 nucleotides matching TRBD1. This CDR3 comprises 14 residues. V dropped 3 bases and J dropped 10; count of bases not matched to a gene: 6. Germline loops: CDR1 KGHDR, CDR2 SFDVKD. CDR3 in amino acids: CATSDKDRGLAAFF. In DNA form, the CDR3 reads TGTGCCACCAGTGATAAGGACAGGGGGCTCGCAGCTTTCTTT.

This clonotype was detected a few times. This chain connects TRBV7-2 to TRBJ2-5, with D maybe TRBD1 (5 bases). V was pared by 0 bases and J by 0 bases, with 8 bases between. The CDR3 contains 15 residues. Germline assignment: CDR1 SGHTA and CDR2 FQGNSA. The CDR3 DNA is TGTGCCAGCAGCTTAGCTACAGGCTACCAAGAGACCCAGTACTTC. It specifies CASSLATGYQETQYF.

V and J are TRBV4-2 and TRBJ1-2, with TRBD1 matching over 7 bases. This CDR3 has 13 residues. V trimming: 2 bases; J trimming: 7 bases; junction bases outside the gene matches: 4. Germline loops: CDR1 LGHNA, CDR2 YNFKEQ. CDR3 bases: TGTGCCAGCAGCCAACATCAGGGGGGTGGCTACACCTTC. It codes for CASSQHQGGGYTF.

This rearrangement joins TRBV7-9 to TRBJ2-1; D call uncertain. Germline values: CDR1 SEHNR, CDR2 FQNEAQ (reference sequence). The CDR3 extends over 14 amino acids. Between the trimmed V and J ends, which lost 1 base and 5 bases, there was a span of 9 bases. CDR3 in amino acids: CASSLEVLHNEQFF. In nucleotides, the CDR3 is TGTGCCAGCAGCTTAGAGGTGCTTCACAATGAGCAGTTCTTC.

V and J are TRBV6-5 and TRBJ2-1, with D possibly being TRBD2 (6 bases). Germline CDR1 is MNHEY and CDR2 is SVGAGI. V was pared by 5 bases and J by 7 bases, with 18 bases between. The CDR3 contains 15 residues. The CDR3 DNA reads TGTGCCAGCAGTCCAAGACTAGGCCCTATAAATGAGCAGTTCTTC. This encodes CASSPRLGPINEQFF.

This clonotype was detected ten times or more. The genes are TRBV9 and TRBJ2-1; 13 bases align to TRBD2. V was clipped by 4 bases and J by 6 bases; unmatched bases: 4. The CDR3 contains 15 residues. Germline V gene lookup returns CDR1 SGDLS and CDR2 YYNGEE. CDR3 bases: TGTGCCAGCAGCCTTACTAGCGGGAGGGTCAATGAGCAGTTCTTC. It codes for CASSLTSGRVNEQFF.

The chain employs TRBV24-1 and TRBJ2-7, with a possible D match to TRBD1 (5 bases). This CDR3 is built from 14 residues. Trimming stripped 8 bases from V and 3 bases from J, with 16 bases between. Germline CDR1 reads KGHDR; CDR2 reads SFDVKD. The chain's CDR3 is CATTWTPSIYEQYF. CDR3 nucleotide sequence: TGTGCCACCACCTGGACACCTTCCATCTACGAGCAGTACTTC.